These 32 T cell receptor beta chains share one sample of origin, sequenced in a study of blood T cell repertoires in COVID-19. Method: immunoSEQ multiplex PCR; TCRdb's copy keeps in-frame clones and lacks some. The sample consists of roughly 250,000 clones, approximately 85% of them appearing once. The sequenced sample consisted of PBMCs or T cells enriched from blood (not recorded which). The receptor set was obtained from a woman in her 30s who had recovered from COVID-19.

This clone has a single count. This chain connects TRBV20-1 to TRBJ2-1; D perhaps matches TRBD2 (5 bases). The CDR3 extends over 11 amino acids. V lost 3 bases and J lost 15, with 15 bases in between. CDR1 is DFQATT, CDR2 SNEGSKA, per germline (reference sequence). CDR3 bases: TGCAGTGCTAGTTTCCAGCGGCGGTTGTTCTTC. Translation gives CSASFQRRLFF.

The chain joins TRBV7-9 to TRBJ1-3; 8 nucleotides align to TRBD1. J was trimmed by 0 bases and V by 4 bases; bases with no gene match: 5. This CDR3 region has 16 residues. The germline V gene has CDR1 SEHNR and CDR2 FQNEAQ (reference sequence). The CDR3 sequence: CASSSTGEDSGNTIYF. CDR3 DNA: TGTGCCAGCAGCTCGACAGGGGAAGACTCTGGAAACACCATATATTTT.

This clone has just one count. This rearrangement joins TRBV21-1 to TRBJ1-1. TRBV21-1 is a pseudogene segment. The CDR3 spans 17 residues. This chain's CDR3 is CASSHAAGSIRNTEAFF. The CDR3 coding sequence is TGTGCCAGCAGCCATGCGGCGGGATCTATTCGGAACACTGAAGCTTTCTTT.

The chain has TRBV7-2 and TRBJ2-7; D might be TRBD1 (5 bases). The CDR3 is 15 residues long. CDR1 and CDR2 (germline): SGHTA, FQGNSA. Trimming shortened V by 0 bases and J by 4 bases, and 13 bases separated the two germline ends. CDR3 coding DNA: TGTGCCAGCAGCTTAGCTTTAGGGGCCCAATACGAGCAGTACTTC. Protein product: CASSLALGAQYEQYF.

This chain joins TRBV10-3 and TRBJ1-1, with TRBD1 identical over 10 bases. Germline V gene data show CDR1 as ENHRY and CDR2 as SYGVKD. This CDR3 region has 16 residues. The V gene end was trimmed by 10 bases and the J gene end by 3 bases; junction bases not matched to a gene: 14. DNA for the CDR3: TGTGCCACCTCGGAGACAGGGGGCCAGGTCGACACTGAAGCTTTCTTT. Amino acids: CATSETGGQVDTEAFF.

The rearrangement joins TRBV5-6 to TRBJ2-5, with 14 bases fitting TRBD2. The CDR3 totals 15 residues. V lost 4 bases and J lost 4; bases outside the gene matches: 3. Germline lookup yields CDR1 SGHDT and CDR2 YYEEEE. In nucleotides, the CDR3 is TGTGCCAGCAGCCCGGGACTAGCGGGGGTAGAGACCCAGTACTTC. Its protein is CASSPGLAGVETQYF.

This clone was found many times. This chain joins TRBV18 and TRBJ1-6; 9 bases map to TRBD1. After removal of 5 bases from V and 5 bases from J, the junction contained 4 bases not matched to a gene. CDR1 and CDR2 (germline): KGHSH, LQKENI. The CDR3 loop spans 15 amino acids. CDR3 bases: TGTGCCAGCTCATTGGGACAGGGAGATAATTCACCCCTCCACTTT. Encoded protein: CASSLGQGDNSPLHF.

The chain joins TRBV6-1 to TRBJ1-5; D not resolved. The CDR3 contains 14 residues. V lost 1 base and J 4 bases, leaving 8 bases between the germline ends. Per the germline V gene, CDR1 is MNHNS and CDR2 is SASEGT. The chain's CDR3 is CASSEGGLNQPQHF. CDR3 DNA sequence: TGTGCCAGCAGTGAAGGAGGGCTTAATCAGCCCCAGCATTTT.

The gene calls are TRBV28 and TRBJ1-2, with TRBD1 matching 7 bases. Germline loops: CDR1 MDHEN, CDR2 SYDVKM. After removal of 5 bases from V and 0 bases from J, the junction contained 9 bases not matched to a gene. This CDR3 is 16 amino acids long. CDR3: CASSLLGQLPNYGYTF. In DNA, the CDR3 is TGTGCCAGCAGTCTCCTGGGACAGCTTCCTAACTATGGCTACACCTTC.

The chain has TRBV12-3 or TRBV12-4 and TRBJ1-2, with a weak D call TRBD1 (6 bases). There are 12 residues in the CDR3. V lost 6 bases and J 6 bases, leaving 11 bases between the germline ends. The DNA of the CDR3 is TGTGCCAGCAGGGACAGAGAGGATGGCTACACCTTC. Amino acid sequence: CASRDREDGYTF.

The rearrangement links TRBV7-2 to TRBJ1-1, with D unresolved. CDR1 is SGHTA, CDR2 FQGNSA, per germline. The CDR3 sequence is 13 residues long. V was clipped by 5 bases and J by 3 bases, with 10 bases between them. For the CDR3, the DNA is TGTGCCAGCAGCCCGGGTCGGGACACTGAAGCTTTCTTT. This translates into CASSPGRDTEAFF.

The chain couples TRBV19 to TRBJ2-2; no clear D gene. V lost 2 bases to trimming and J lost 0 bases, with 7 bases between them. There are 15 residues in the CDR3. Germline V CDR1 and CDR2: LNHDA, SQIVND (reference sequence). The DNA for the CDR3 is TGTGCCAGTAGTATAAATCCAGCGAACACCGGGGAGCTGTTTTTT. This encodes CASSINPANTGELFF.

The chain carries TRBV30 and TRBJ1-2; 7 bases line up with TRBD1. CDR1 is GTSNPN, CDR2 SVGIG, per germline (reference sequence). V lost 0 bases, J lost 2 bases, and 6 bases stayed unmatched. The CDR3 runs to 15 residues. CDR3 DNA: TGTGCCTGGAGTGTCAGGGGGGCGGGAAACTATGGCTACACCTTC. It codes for CAWSVRGAGNYGYTF.

The chain has TRBV18 and TRBJ1-2; D gene uncertain. Trimming removed 1 base from V and 3 bases from J, with 9 bases in between. CDR3 length equals 14 residues. Per the germline V gene, CDR1 is KGHSH and CDR2 is LQKENI. The CDR3 here is CASSPRDEDYGYTF. As DNA, the CDR3 is TGTGCCAGCTCACCACGTGACGAGGACTATGGCTACACCTTC.

V and J are TRBV3-1 (or the pseudogene TRBV3-2) and TRBJ2-1; 10 bases align to TRBD1. This CDR3 has 16 amino acids. With V trimmed by 7 bases and J by 0 bases, 6 bases remained unmatched. Germline CDR1 is LGHDT and CDR2 is YNNKEL (reference sequence). In DNA, the CDR3 is TGTGCCAGCACGAGACAGGGGGCAAGCTCCTACAATGAGCAGTTCTTC. It yields the protein CASTRQGASSYNEQFF.

V and J are TRBV2 and TRBJ1-3; TRBD1 matches 8 bases. Looked up from germline, CDR1 is SNHLY and CDR2 is FYNNEI. Unmatched junction bases numbered 2, after V lost 6 bases and J lost 4 bases. The CDR3 extends over 13 amino acids. The chain's CDR3 is CASRDRAGNTIYF. The CDR3 coding sequence is TGTGCCAGCAGGGACAGGGCGGGAAACACCATATATTTT.

The J gene is TRBJ1-5, the V gene TRBV6-5; 7 bases fit TRBD1. Looked up from germline, CDR1 is MNHEY and CDR2 is SVGAGI. The ends lost 6 bases at V and 0 bases at J; junction bases unmatched: 5. There are 15 residues in the CDR3. The CDR3 sequence: CASSRTGVSNQPQHF. In nucleotides, the CDR3 is TGTGCCAGCAGCAGGACAGGAGTTAGCAATCAGCCCCAGCATTTT.

J is TRBJ2-5 and V is TRBV27; 9 positions match TRBD2. The V and J ends lost 10 bases and 4 bases, in that order; junction bases with no gene match: 7. Germline V gene lookup returns CDR1 MNHEY and CDR2 SMNVEV (reference sequence). This CDR3 region has 13 residues. CDR3 loop: CATRISGGETQYF. The CDR3 coding sequence is TGTGCCACCAGGATTAGCGGGGGAGAGACCCAGTACTTC.

This clone appeared a single time. The rearrangement links TRBV9 to TRBJ1-2; D may be TRBD1 (5 bases). This CDR3 has 15 amino acids. V lost 2 bases and J lost 12, with 23 bases in between. Germline V gene lookup returns CDR1 SGDLS and CDR2 YYNGEE. CDR3 protein: CASSVDPGRTTGDTF. The CDR3 DNA sequence: TGTGCCAGCAGCGTGGATCCGGGACGGACTACGGGGGACACCTTC.

This clone was observed a handful of times. The chain employs TRBV5-8 and TRBJ1-5, with D hard to call. Germline loops: CDR1 SGHTS, CDR2 YDEGEE. The ends were cut back, 2 bases at V and 1 base at J, with 4 bases in the middle. This CDR3 spans 13 amino acids. The CDR3 protein is CASSFQSNQPQHF. In DNA form, the CDR3 reads TGTGCCAGCAGCTTTCAGAGCAATCAGCCCCAGCATTTT. Drawing the rest from reference TRBV5-8 and TRBJ1-5, the complete variable domain is EAGVTQSPTHLIKTRGQQATLRCSPISGHTSVYWYQQALGLGLQFLLWYDEGEERNRGNFPPRFSGRQFPNYSSELNVNALELEDSALYLCASSFQSNQPQHFGDGTRLSIL.

The DNA of the CDR3 is TGTGCCACCAGCAGATCTTCCGGACAGAGGGGGTACGAGCAGTACTTC. Amino acids: CATSRSSGQRGYEQYF. The rearrangement uses TRBV15 and TRBJ2-7; D may be TRBD1 (6 bases). Germline CDR1 reads LNHNV; CDR2 reads YYDKDF (reference sequence). CDR3 length: 16 amino acids. The V gene lost 2 bases and the J gene lost 4 bases, with 18 bases spanning the gap.

This clone was seen a single time. This sequence joins TRBV6-5 and TRBJ1-2; D may be TRBD1 (6 bases). CDR1 is MNHEY, CDR2 SVGAGI, per germline. V gave up 0 bases and J gave up 5 bases, with 10 bases separating them. The CDR3 covers 14 residues. In DNA, the CDR3 is TGTGCCAGCAGTTACTCAGCCAGGGGTTATGGCTACACCTTC. Translated: CASSYSARGYGYTF.

V and J are TRBV3-1 (or the pseudogene TRBV3-2) and TRBJ1-6; D possibly corresponds to TRBD1 (6 bases). CDR1 and CDR2 from the germline V gene are LGHDT and YNNKEL (reference sequence). V was trimmed by 2 bases and J by 11 bases, leaving 16 bases between them. The CDR3 is 15 amino acids. The CDR3 sequence: CASSQQVGGTAPLHF. In DNA form, the CDR3 reads TGTGCCAGCAGCCAACAGGTAGGGGGTACGGCACCCCTCCACTTT.

In this sample, this clone turned up once. J is TRBJ2-5 and V is TRBV27; possibly TRBD1 for D (6 bases). The length of the CDR3 is 15 residues. In germline, CDR1 is MNHEY, CDR2 SMNVEV (reference sequence). V lost 9 bases, J lost 1 base, and 18 bases lay in between. The CDR3 region is CASQQTWTAQETQYF. As DNA, the CDR3 is TGTGCCAGTCAACAAACGTGGACAGCCCAAGAGACCCAGTACTTC.

This clone came up once. The chain has TRBV28 and TRBJ2-3, with D possibly being TRBD2 (6 bases). CDR3 length: 14 amino acids. Germline V gene data show CDR1 as MDHEN and CDR2 as SYDVKM. V lost 6 bases and J 3 bases, leaving 13 bases between the germline ends. The CDR3, as DNA: TGTGCCAGCAGCCCCCCGACTAGAACAGATACGCAGTATTTT. Translating it yields CASSPPTRTDTQYF.

The chain joins TRBV12-3 or TRBV12-4 to TRBJ1-2; no definite D call. V lost 0 bases and J lost 6, with 5 bases in between. The CDR3 totals 12 residues. CDR3 DNA sequence: TGTGCCAGCAGTTTAGCGTCAAATGGCTACACCTTC. It encodes CASSLASNGYTF.

The DNA of the CDR3 is TGTGCCAGCAGCCAGAGGACTGTCAACTCTGGAAACACCATATATTTT. Protein sequence: CASSQRTVNSGNTIYF. The V call is TRBV4-2, the J call TRBJ1-3; D remains ambiguous. CDR1 is LGHNA, CDR2 YNFKEQ, per germline. The CDR3 contains 16 residues. Trimming took 3 bases from V and 0 from J, leaving 12 bases between them.

This chain's CDR3 is CASSASPGGMDQPQHF. The CDR3 DNA reads as TGTGCCAGCAGTGCTTCCCCGGGGGGGATGGATCAGCCCCAGCATTTT. This rearrangement joins TRBV6-1 to TRBJ1-5, with D perhaps TRBD1 (5 bases). CDR1 and CDR2 from the germline V gene are MNHNS and SASEGT. The CDR3 consists of 16 residues. V was pared by 4 bases and J by 5 bases, with 18 bases between.

The chain recombines TRBV5-1 with TRBJ2-7; 8 bases are shared with TRBD1. The CDR3 sequence is 19 residues long. In germline, CDR1 is SGHRS, CDR2 YFSETQ. V gave up 4 bases and J gave up 0 bases; unmatched junction bases: 18. The CDR3 bases are TGCGCCAGCAGCCCGAGACAGGGGACTCTAACGGATACCTCCTACGAGCAGTACTTC. It encodes CASSPRQGTLTDTSYEQYF.

This chain uses TRBV15 with TRBJ2-1; TRBD2 matches 8 bases. CDR3 length equals 17 residues. CDR1 is LNHNV and CDR2 is YYDKDF in the germline V gene (reference sequence). With 1 base clipped from V and 6 bases from J, the junction kept 11 bases outside the gene matches. CDR3 sequence: CATSRAGPAGVGNEQFF. CDR3 nucleotide sequence: TGTGCCACCAGCAGAGCGGGACCAGCGGGAGTTGGCAATGAGCAGTTCTTC.

The J gene is TRBJ1-6, the V gene TRBV13; D not resolved. Germline V gene data show CDR1 as PRHDT and CDR2 as FYEKMQ (reference sequence). Trimming took off 5 bases at V and 8 bases at J, with 10 bases between the two ends. The CDR3 contains 13 residues. CDR3 nucleotides: TGTGCCAGCAGCCCCCCCGGTGATTCACCCCTCCACTTT. Protein sequence: CASSPPGDSPLHF.

This chain links TRBV27 with TRBJ1-5; D is unclear. The CDR3 runs 16 residues. V dropped 3 bases and J dropped 7 bases, with 19 bases sitting between them. Germline CDR1 MNHEY, CDR2 SMNVEV (reference sequence). CDR3 protein: CASSFGGFEQVQPQHF. CDR3 coding DNA: TGTGCCAGCAGTTTTGGCGGGTTCGAGCAAGTCCAGCCCCAGCATTTT.